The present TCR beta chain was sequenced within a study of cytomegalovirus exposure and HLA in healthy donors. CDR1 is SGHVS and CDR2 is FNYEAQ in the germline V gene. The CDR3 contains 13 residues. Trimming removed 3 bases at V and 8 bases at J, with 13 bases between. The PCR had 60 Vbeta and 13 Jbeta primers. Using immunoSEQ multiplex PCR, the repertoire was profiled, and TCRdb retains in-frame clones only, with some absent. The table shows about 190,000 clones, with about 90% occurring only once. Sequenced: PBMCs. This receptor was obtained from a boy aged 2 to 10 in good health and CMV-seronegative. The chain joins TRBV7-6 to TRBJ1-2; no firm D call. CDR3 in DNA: TGTGCCAGCAGCTTGGATGGAGTCGTCGGCTACACCTTC. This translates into CASSLDGVVGYTF.